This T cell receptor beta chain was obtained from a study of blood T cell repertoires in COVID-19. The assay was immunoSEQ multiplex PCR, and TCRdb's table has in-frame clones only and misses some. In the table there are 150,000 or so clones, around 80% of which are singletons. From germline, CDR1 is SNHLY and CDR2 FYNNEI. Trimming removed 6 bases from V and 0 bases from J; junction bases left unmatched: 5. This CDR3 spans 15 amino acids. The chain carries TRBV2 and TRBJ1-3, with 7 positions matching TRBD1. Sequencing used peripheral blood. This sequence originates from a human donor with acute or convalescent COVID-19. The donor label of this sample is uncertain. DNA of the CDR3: TGTGCCAGCAGGACAGGGACCTTCTCTGGAAACACCATATATTTT. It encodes CASRTGTFSGNTIYF.